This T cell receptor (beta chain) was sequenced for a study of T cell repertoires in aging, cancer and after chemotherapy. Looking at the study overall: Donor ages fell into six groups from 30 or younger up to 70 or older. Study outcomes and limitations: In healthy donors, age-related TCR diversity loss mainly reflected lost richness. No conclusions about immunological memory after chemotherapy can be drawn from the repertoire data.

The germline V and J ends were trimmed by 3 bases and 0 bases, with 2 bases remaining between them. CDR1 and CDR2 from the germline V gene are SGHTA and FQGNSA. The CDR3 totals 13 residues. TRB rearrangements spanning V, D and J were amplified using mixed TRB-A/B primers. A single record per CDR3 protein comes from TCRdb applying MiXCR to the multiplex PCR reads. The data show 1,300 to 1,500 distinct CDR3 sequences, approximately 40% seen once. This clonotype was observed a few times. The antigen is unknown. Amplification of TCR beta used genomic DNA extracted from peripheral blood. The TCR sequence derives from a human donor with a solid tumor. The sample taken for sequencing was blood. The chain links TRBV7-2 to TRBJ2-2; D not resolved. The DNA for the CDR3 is TGTGCCAGCAGCTTTACGAACACCGGGGAGCTGTTTTTT. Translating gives CASSFTNTGELFF.